The present T cell receptor (beta chain) was sequenced within a study of cytomegalovirus exposure and HLA in healthy donors. Study results and limitations: Relative to equally common others, HLA-associated TCR beta chains showed greater clonal expansion in a later analysis.

PCR primers comprised 60 Vbeta and 13 Jbeta primers. The authors' processing: Roughly 11 million of the roughly 77 million unique TCR beta chains counted in a later analysis were shared. Data came from immunoSEQ multiplex PCR; TCRdb stores just in-frame clones and leaves some out. Clonal size and the V and J genes are those of that table, whereas D and trimming came from the DNA. This table has 89,000 or so clones, roughly 81% appearing once. About this clone: The antigen remains undetermined.

J was trimmed by 7 bases and V by 3 bases; bases with no gene match: 7. The CDR3 has 16 amino acids. Germline CDR1 MNHEY, CDR2 SVGAGI. This TCR came from a woman aged 18-29 years in good health and CMV-seropositive. The chain combines TRBV6-5 with TRBJ2-3; 13 bases line up with TRBD2. Input material: PBMCs. For the CDR3, the DNA is TGTGCCAGCAGTTATTCGGGACTAGCGGGATCTTATACGCAGTATTTT. Translated: CASSYSGLAGSYTQYF.